Sequencing of this T cell receptor beta chain was carried out in a study of regulatory T cells in long-lasting Graves disease. In the study overall: By definition, persistent Graves' disease involved antithyroid drugs for over 5 years alongside positive TSH receptor antibodies.

This clonotype was detected once. The antigen is undetermined. Germline V gives CDR1 MNHGY, CDR2 SVAAGI. V shed 4 bases and J shed 3 bases, with 18 bases lying between them. This CDR3 spans 16 amino acids. The time point denotes: persistent/refractory GD, antithyroid drugs over 5 years with positive TRAb. Making the TCR library involved RNA that had been extracted from PBMCs. Arm-PCR of CDR3 regions with iRepertoire HTBI primers generated TCR beta libraries. In the authors' methods: Across the samples, identification revealed 55 to 75 TRBV and some 14 TRBJ segments. TCRdb passed the multiplex PCR reads through MiXCR, listing each CDR3 protein once. These V and J calls rely on TCRdb rather than the paper's analysis. The data show a few hundred thousand distinct CDR3 sequences, about 25% seen once. General study findings and limits: Preferential use of TRBV28, TRBJ1-2 and TRBJ2-5 was seen in persistent disease. Peripheral blood, not thyroid tissue, was the sole material studied.

This rearrangement joins TRBV6-9 to TRBJ1-1; D possibly corresponds to TRBD1 (5 bases). This TCR derives from a female donor with Graves disease. The sample was peripheral blood mononuclear cells (PBMCs), taken when the disease was refractory, from a patient treated with antithyroid drugs. Here the CDR3 DNA reads TGTGCCAGCAGTTCCATACCTGTGGGGGGGGACACTGAAGCTTTCTTT. Amino acids: CASSSIPVGGDTEAFF.